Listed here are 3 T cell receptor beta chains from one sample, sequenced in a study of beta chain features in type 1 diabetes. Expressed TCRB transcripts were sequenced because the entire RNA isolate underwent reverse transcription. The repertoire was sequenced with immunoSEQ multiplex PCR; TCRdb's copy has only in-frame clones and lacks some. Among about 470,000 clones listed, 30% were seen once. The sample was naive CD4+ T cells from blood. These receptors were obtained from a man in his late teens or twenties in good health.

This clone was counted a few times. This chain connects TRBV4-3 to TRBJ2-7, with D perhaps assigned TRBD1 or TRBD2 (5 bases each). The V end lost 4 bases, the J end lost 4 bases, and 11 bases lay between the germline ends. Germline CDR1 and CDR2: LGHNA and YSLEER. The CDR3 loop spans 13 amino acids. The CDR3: CASSRSGAYEQYF. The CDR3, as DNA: TGCGCCAGCAGCCGATCCGGGGCATACGAGCAGTACTTC.

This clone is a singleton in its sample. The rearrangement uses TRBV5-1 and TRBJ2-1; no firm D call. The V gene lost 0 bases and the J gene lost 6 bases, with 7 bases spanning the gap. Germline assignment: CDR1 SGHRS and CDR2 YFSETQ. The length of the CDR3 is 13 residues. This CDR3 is CASSLDTLNEQFF. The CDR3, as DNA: TGCGCCAGCAGCTTGGACACCCTCAATGAGCAGTTCTTC.

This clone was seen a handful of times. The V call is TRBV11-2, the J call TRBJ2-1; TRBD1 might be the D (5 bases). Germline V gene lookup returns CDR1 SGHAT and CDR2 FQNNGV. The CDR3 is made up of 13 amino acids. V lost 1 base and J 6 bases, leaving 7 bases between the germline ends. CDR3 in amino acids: CASSLGQPNEQFF. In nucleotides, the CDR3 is TGTGCCAGCAGCTTAGGACAGCCCAATGAGCAGTTCTTC.